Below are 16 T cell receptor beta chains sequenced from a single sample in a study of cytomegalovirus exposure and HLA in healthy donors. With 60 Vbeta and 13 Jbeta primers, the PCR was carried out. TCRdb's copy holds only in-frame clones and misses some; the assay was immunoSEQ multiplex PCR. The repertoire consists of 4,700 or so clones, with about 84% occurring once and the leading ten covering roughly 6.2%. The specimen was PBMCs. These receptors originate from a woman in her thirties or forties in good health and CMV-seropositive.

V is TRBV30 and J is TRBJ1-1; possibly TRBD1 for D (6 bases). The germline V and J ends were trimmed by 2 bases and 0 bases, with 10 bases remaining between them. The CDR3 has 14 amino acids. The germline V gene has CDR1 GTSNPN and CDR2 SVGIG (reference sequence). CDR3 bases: TGTGCCTGGAGTACCGGGGGGCTGAACACTGAAGCTTTCTTT. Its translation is CAWSTGGLNTEAFF. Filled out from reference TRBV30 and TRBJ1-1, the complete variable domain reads SQTIHQWPATLVQPVGSPLSLECTVEGTSNPNLYWYRQAAGRGLQLLFYSVGIGQISSEVPQNLSASRPQDRQFILSSKKLLLSDSGFYLCAWSTGGLNTEAFFGQGTRLTVV.

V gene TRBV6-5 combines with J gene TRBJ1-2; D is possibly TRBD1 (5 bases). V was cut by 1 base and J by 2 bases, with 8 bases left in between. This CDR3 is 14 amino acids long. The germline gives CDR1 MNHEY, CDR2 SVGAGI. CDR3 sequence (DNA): TGTGCCAGCAGTTACTTCGGGGGGAACTATGGCTACACCTTC. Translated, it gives CASSYFGGNYGYTF.

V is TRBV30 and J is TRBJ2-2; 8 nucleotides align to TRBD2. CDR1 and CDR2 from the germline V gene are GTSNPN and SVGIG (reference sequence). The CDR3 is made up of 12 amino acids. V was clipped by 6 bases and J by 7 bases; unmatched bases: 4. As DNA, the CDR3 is TGTGCCTGTGGACTAGCAGTCGGGGAGCTGTTTTTT. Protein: CACGLAVGELFF.

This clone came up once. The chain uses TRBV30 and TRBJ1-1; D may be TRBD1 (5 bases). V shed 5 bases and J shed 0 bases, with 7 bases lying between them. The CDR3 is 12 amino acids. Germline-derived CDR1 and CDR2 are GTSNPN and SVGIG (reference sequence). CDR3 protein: CAWDSMNTEAFF. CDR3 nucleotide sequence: TGTGCCTGGGACAGCATGAACACTGAAGCTTTCTTT. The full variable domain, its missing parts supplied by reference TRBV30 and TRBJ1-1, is SQTIHQWPATLVQPVGSPLSLECTVEGTSNPNLYWYRQAAGRGLQLLFYSVGIGQISSEVPQNLSASRPQDRQFILSSKKLLLSDSGFYLCAWDSMNTEAFFGQGTRLTVV.

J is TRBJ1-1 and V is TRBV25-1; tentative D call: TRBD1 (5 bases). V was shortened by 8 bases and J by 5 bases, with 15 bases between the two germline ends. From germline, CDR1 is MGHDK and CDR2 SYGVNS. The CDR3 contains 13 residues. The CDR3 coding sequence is TGTGCCAGCCGCCAGGGTGCTGAGACTGAAGCTTTCTTT. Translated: CASRQGAETEAFF.

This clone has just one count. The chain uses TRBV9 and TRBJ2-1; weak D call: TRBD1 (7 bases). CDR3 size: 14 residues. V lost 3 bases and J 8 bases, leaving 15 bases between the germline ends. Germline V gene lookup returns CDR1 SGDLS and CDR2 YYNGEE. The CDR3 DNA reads TGTGCCAGCAGCGAGTCGCCCAGGGGGGATGAGCAGTTCTTC. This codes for CASSESPRGDEQFF. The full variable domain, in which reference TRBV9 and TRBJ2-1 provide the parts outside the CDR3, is DSGVTQTPKHLITATGQRVTLRCSPRSGDLSVYWYQQSLDQGLQFLIQYYNGEERAKGNILERFSAQQFPDLHSELNLSSLELGDSALYFCASSESPRGDEQFFGPGTRLTVL.

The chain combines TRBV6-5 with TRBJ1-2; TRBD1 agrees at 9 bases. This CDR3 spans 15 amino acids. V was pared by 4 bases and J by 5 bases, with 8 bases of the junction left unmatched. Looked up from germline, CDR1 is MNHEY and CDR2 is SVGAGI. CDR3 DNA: TGTGCCAGCAGTTCCGCCGGGACAGGGTCTTATGGCTACACCTTC. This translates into CASSSAGTGSYGYTF.

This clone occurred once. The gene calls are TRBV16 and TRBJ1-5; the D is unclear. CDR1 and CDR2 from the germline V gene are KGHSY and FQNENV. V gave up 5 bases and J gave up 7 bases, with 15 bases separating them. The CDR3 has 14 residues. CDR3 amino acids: CASSFRPEEQPQHF. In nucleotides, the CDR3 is TGTGCCAGCAGCTTTCGTCCCGAGGAGCAGCCCCAGCATTTT. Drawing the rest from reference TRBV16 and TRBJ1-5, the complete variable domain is GEEVAQTPKHLVRGEGQKAKLYCAPIKGHSYVFWYQQVLKNEFKFLISFQNENVFDETGMPKERFSAKCLPNSPCSLEIQATKLEDSAVYFCASSFRPEEQPQHFGDGTRLSIL.

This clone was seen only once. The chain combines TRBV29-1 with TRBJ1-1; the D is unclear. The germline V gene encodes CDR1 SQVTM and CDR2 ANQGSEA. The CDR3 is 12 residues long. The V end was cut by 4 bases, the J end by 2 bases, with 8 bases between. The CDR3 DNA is TGCAGCGTTGTAAGAACTAACACTGAAGCTTTCTTT. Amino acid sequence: CSVVRTNTEAFF.

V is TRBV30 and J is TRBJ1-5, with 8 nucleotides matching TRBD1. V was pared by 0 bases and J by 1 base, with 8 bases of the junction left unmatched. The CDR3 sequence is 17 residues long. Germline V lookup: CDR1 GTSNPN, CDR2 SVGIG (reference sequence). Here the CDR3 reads CAWSVTRTGISNQPQHF. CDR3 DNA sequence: TGTGCCTGGAGTGTTACAAGGACAGGGATAAGCAATCAGCCCCAGCATTTT.

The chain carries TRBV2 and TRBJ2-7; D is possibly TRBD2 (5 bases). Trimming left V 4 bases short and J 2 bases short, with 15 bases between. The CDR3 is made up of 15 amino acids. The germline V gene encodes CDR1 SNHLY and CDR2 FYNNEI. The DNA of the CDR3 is TGTGCCAGCAGTGGACAAATCCCGGGAACCTACGAGCAGTACTTC. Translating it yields CASSGQIPGTYEQYF.

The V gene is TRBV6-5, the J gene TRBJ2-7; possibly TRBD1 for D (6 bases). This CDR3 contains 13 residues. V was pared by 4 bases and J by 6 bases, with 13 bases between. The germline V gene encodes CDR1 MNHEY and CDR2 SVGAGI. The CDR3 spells CASSFATGREQYF. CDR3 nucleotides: TGTGCCAGCAGTTTCGCGACAGGACGCGAGCAGTACTTC.

CDR3 coding DNA: TGCAGCGTCCGCCGGGACTTAGGGGAGCCCCAGCATTTT. It specifies CSVRRDLGEPQHF. The chain recombines TRBV29-1 with TRBJ1-5; D is possibly TRBD1 (5 bases). CDR1 is SQVTM and CDR2 is ANQGSEA in the germline V gene. CDR3 size: 13 residues. V lost 6 bases and J lost 8, with 17 bases in between.

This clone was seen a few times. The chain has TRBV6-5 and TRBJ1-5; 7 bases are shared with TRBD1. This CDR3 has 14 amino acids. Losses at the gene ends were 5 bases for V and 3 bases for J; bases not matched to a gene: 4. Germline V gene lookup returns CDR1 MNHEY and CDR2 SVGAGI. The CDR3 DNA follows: TGTGCCAGCAGTGAAGGGACAGACAATCAGCCCCAGCATTTT. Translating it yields CASSEGTDNQPQHF.

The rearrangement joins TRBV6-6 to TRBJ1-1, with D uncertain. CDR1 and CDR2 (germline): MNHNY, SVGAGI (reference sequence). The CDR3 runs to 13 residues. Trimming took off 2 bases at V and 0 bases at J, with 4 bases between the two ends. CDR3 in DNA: TGTGCCAGCAGTTACGAGGTGAACACTGAAGCTTTCTTT. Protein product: CASSYEVNTEAFF.

In DNA, the CDR3 is TGTGCCAGCGGGACTAGCGGAGAGACCCAGTACTTC. It specifies CASGTSGETQYF. The V call is TRBV2, the J call TRBJ2-5; 11 nucleotides match TRBD2. CDR3 length: 12 residues. Per the germline V gene, CDR1 is SNHLY and CDR2 is FYNNEI. Losses at the gene ends were 8 bases for V and 4 bases for J; bases not matched to a gene: 0.